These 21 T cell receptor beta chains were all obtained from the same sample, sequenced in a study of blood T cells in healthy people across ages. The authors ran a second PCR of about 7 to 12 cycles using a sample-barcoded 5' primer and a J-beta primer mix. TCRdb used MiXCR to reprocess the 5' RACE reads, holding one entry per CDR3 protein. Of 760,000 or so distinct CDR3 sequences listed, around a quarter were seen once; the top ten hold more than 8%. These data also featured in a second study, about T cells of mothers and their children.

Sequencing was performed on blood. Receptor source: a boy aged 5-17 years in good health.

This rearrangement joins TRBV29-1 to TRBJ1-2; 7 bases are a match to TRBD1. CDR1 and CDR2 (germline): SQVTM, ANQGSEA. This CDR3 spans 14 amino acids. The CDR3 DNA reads TGCAGAGATTCAGACAGGGAAAAATGCTATGGCTACACCTTC. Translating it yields CRDSDREKCYGYTF. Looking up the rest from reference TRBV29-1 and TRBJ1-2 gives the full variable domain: SAVISQKPSRDICQRGTSLTIQCQVDSQVTMMFWYRQQPGQSLTLIATANQGSEATYESGFVIDKFPISRPNLTFSTLTVSNMSPEDSSIYLCRDSDREKCYGYTFGSGTRLTVV.

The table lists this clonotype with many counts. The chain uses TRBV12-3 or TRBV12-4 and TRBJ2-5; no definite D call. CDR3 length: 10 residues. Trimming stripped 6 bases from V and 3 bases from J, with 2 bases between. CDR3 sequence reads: CASREETQYF. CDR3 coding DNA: TGTGCCAGCAGGGAAGAGACCCAGTACTTC.

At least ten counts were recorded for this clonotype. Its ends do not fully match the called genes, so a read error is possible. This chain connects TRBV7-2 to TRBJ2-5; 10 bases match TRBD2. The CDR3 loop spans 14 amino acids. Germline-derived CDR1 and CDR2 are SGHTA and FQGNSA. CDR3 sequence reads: CASSLERGGETQYF. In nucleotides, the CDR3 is TGCGCCAGCAGCTTGGAGCGGGGGGGAGAGACCCAGTACTTC.

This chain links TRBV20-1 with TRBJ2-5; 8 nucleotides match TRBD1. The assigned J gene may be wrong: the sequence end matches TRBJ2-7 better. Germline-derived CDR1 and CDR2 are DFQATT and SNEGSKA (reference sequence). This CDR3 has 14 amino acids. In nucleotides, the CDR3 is TGCAGTGCTAGGGGGCAGGGGGCGATAGACGAGCAGTACTTC. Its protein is CSARGQGAIDEQYF.

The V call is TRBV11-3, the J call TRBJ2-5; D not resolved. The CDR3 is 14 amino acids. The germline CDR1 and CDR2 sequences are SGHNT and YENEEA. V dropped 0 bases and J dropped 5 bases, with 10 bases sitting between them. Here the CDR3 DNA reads TGTGCCAGCAGCTTAGACCCGGGCTGGGAGACCCAGTACTTC. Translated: CASSLDPGWETQYF.

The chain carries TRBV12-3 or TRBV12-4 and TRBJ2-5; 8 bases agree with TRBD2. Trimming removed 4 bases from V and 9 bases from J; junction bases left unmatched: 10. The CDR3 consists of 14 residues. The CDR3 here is CASSSAGGVWAQYF. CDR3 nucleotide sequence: TGTGCCAGCAGTTCTGCGGGAGGAGTGTGGGCCCAGTACTTC.

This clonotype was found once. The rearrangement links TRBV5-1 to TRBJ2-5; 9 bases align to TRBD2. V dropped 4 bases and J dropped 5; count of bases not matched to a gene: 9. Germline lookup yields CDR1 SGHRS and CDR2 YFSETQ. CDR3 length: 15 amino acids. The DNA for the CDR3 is TGCGCCAGCAGCATGGTAGCGGGAGCGTCGGAGACCCAGTACTTC. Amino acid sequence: CASSMVAGASETQYF.

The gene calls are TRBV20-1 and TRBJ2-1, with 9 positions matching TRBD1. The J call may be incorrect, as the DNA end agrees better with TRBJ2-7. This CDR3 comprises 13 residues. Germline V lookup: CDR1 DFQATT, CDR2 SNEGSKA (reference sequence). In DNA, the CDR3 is TGCAGTGCTACCGGACAGGGGATAAACGAGCAGTACTTC. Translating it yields CSATGQGINEQYF.

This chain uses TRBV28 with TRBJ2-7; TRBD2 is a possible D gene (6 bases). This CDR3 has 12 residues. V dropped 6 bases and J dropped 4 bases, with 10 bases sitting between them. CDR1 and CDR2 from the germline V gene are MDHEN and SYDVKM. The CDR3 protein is CASRLTRYEQYF. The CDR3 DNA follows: TGTGCCAGCAGGCTGACTAGATACGAGCAGTACTTC.

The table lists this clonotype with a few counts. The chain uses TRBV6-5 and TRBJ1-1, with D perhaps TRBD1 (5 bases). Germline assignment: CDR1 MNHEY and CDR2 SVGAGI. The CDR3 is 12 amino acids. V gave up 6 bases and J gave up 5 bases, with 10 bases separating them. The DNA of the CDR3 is TGTGCCAGCAGCGAGGGGAGGACTGAAGCTTTCTTT. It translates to CASSEGRTEAFF.

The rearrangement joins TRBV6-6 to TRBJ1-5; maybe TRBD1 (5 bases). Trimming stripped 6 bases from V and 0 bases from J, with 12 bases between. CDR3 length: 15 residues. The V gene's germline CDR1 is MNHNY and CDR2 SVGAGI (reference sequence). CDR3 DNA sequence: TGTGCCAGCAGGCAACAGGAGCATAGCAATCAGCCCCAGCATTTT. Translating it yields CASRQQEHSNQPQHF.

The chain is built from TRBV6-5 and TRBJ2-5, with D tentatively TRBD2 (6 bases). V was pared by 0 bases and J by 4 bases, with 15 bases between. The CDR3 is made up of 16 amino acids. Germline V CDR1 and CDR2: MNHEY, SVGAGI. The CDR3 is CASSYSLEGLRETQYF. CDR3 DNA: TGTGCCAGCAGTTACTCGTTGGAGGGTTTACGAGAGACCCAGTACTTC.

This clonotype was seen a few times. For the CDR3, the DNA is TGTGCCAGCAGCCTAAGCGGAGGACGGCTGGAAAACATTCAGTACTTC. Protein sequence: CASSLSGGRLENIQYF. This sequence joins TRBV14 and TRBJ2-4, with a tentative D call TRBD2 (5 bases). The CDR3 is 16 residues long. The V end lost 4 bases, the J end lost 5 bases, and 18 bases lay between the germline ends. Looked up from germline, CDR1 is SGHDN and CDR2 is FVKESK.

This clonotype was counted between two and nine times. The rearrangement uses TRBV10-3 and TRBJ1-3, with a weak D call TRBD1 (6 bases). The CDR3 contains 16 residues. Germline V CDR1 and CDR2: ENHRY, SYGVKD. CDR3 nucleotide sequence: TGTGCAATCGGAGGGGGAGGAGACCACTCTGGAAACACCATATATTTT. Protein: CAIGGGGDHSGNTIYF.

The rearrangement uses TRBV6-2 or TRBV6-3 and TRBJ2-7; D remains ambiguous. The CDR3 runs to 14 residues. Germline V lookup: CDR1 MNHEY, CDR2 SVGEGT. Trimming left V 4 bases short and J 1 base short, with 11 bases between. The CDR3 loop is CASSSYPSSYEQYF. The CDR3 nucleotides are TGTGCCAGCAGTTCCTACCCCTCTTCCTACGAGCAGTACTTC.

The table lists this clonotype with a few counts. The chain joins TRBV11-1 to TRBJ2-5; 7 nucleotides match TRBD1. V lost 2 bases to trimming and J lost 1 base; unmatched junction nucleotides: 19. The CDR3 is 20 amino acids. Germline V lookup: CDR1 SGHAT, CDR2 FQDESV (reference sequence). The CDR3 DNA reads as TGTGCCAGCAGCTTATTGACCCGCGGAGCTTGGGGACAGTTCCAAGAGACCCAGTACTTC. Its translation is CASSLLTRGAWGQFQETQYF.

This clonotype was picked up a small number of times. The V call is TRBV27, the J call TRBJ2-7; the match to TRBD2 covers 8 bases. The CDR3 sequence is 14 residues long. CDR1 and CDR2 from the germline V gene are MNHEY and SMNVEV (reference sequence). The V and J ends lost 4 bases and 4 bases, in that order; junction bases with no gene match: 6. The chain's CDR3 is CASSWSGSPYEQYF. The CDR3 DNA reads TGTGCCAGCAGTTGGAGCGGGAGTCCATACGAGCAGTACTTC.

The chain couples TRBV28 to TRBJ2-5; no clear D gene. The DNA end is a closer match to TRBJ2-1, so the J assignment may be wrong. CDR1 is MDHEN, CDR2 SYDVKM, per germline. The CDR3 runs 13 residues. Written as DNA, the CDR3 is TGTGCCAGCAGCTCTCGTACCTGGAATGAGCAGTTCTTC. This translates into CASSSRTWNEQFF.

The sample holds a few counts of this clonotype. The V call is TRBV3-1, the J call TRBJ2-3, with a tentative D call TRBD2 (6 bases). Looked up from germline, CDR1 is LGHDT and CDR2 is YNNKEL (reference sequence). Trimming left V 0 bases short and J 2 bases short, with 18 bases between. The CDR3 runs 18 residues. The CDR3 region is CASSQDLAFHSNTDTQYF. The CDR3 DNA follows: TGTGCCAGCAGCCAAGACCTAGCGTTCCATTCGAACACAGATACGCAGTATTTT.

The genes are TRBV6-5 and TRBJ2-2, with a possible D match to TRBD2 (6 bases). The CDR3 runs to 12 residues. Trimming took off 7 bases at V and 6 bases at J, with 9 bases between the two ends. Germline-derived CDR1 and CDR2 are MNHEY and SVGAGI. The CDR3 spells CASKAGPGELFF. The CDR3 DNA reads TGTGCCAGCAAGGCGGGGCCCGGGGAGCTGTTTTTT.

This CDR3 reads CASSGLGMNTEAFF. CDR3 coding DNA: TGTGCCAGCAGTGGCCTTGGGATGAACACTGAAGCTTTCTTT. The chain couples TRBV2 to TRBJ1-1; D uncertain. From germline, CDR1 is SNHLY and CDR2 FYNNEI. CDR3 length: 14 residues. Trimming cost V 4 bases and J 0 bases, with 9 bases left between them.